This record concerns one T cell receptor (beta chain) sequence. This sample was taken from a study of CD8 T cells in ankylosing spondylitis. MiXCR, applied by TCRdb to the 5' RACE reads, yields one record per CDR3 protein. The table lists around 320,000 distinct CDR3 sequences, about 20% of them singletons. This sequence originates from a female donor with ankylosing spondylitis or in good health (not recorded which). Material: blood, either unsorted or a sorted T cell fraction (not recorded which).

The chain's CDR3 is CASSYWASGRGDEQFF. The CDR3 coding sequence is TGTGCCAGCAGTTACTGGGCTAGCGGGAGAGGCGATGAGCAGTTCTTC. The chain recombines TRBV6-5 with TRBJ2-1; TRBD2 aligns across 10 bases. CDR1 and CDR2 (germline): MNHEY, SVGAGI. Trimming removed 1 base from V and 8 bases from J; junction bases left unmatched: 8. The CDR3 runs to 16 residues.